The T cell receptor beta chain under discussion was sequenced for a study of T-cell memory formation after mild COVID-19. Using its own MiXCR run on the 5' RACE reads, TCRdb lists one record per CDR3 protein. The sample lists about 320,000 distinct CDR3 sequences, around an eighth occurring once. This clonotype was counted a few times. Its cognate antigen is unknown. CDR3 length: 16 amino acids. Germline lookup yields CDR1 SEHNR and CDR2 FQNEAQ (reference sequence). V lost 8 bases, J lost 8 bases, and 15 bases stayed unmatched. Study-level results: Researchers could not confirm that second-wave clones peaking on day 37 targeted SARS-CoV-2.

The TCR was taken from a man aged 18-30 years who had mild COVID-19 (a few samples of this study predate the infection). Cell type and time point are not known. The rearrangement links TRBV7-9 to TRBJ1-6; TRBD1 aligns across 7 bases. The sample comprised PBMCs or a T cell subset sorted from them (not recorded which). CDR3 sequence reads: CASSTTRQGDYSPLHF. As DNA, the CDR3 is TGTGCCAGCTCGACCACCAGACAGGGTGATTATTCACCCCTCCACTTT.